This TCR beta chain was found in a study of regulatory T cells in long-lasting Graves disease. Study-level background: Patients with persistent Graves' disease had over 5 years of antithyroid drugs and persistent TSH receptor antibodies.

Time point in this sample: persistent/refractory GD, antithyroid drugs over 5 years with positive TRAb. PBMC-extracted RNA yielded the TCR library. American Thyroid Association guidelines were used to diagnose Graves' disease. Each of the patients was recruited from an endocrinology department situated in Xi'an, China. CDR3 length equals 16 residues. V was shortened by 0 bases and J by 0 bases, with 11 bases between the two germline ends. In germline, CDR1 is SGHAT, CDR2 FQNNGV. Arm-PCR of CDR3 regions with iRepertoire HTBI primers generated TCR beta libraries. In TCRdb, the multiplex PCR reads were re-called with MiXCR into one record per CDR3 protein. The table records 650,000 to 850,000 distinct CDR3 sequences, about 32% of them present only once. This clonotype was seen only a few times. The antigen remains unidentified. Study-level results: Newly diagnosed Graves' patients exceeded persistent ones in TCR diversity.

The sequencing used peripheral blood mononuclear cells (PBMCs), collected when the disease was refractory, from a patient treated with antithyroid drugs. The rearrangement joins TRBV11-2 to TRBJ1-1; tentative D call: TRBD1 (5 bases). This clonotype originated in a female donor with Graves disease. In DNA, the CDR3 is TGTGCCAGCAGCTTAGATCATTTGGGACTGAACACTGAAGCTTTCTTT. Its translation: CASSLDHLGLNTEAFF.